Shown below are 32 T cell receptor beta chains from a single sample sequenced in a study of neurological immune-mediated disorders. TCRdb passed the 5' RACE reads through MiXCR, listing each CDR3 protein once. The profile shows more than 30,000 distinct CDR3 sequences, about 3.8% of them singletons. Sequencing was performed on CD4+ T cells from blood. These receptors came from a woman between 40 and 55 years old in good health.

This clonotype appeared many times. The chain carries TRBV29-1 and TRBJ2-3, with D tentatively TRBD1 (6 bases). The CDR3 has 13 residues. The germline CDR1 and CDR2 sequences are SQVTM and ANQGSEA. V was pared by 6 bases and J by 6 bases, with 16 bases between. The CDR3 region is CSVSRQVGDTQYF. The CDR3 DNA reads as TGCAGCGTCTCCCGACAGGTGGGGGATACGCAGTATTTT.

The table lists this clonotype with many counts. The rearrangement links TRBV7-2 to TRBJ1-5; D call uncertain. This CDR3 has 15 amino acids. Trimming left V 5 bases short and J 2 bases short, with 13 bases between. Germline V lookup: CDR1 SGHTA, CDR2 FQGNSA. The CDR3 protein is CASSPPQRGNQPQHF. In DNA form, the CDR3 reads TGTGCCAGCAGCCCCCCTCAAAGGGGCAATCAGCCCCAGCATTTT.

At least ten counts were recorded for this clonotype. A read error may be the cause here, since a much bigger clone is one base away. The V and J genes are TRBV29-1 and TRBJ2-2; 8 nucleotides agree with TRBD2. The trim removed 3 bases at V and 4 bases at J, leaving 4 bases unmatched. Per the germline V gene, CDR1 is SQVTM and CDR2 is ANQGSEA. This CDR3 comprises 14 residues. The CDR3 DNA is TGCAGCGTTGACCGCGGGGGGAGCACCGGGGAGCTGTTTTTT. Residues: CSVDRGGSTGELFF.

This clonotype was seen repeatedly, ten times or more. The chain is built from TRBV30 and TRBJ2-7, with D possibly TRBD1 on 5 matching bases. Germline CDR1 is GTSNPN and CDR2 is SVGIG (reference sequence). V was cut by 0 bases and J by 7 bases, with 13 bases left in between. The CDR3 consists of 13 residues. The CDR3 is CAWSVLSSGEQYF. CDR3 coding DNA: TGTGCCTGGAGTGTACTATCGTCAGGGGAGCAGTACTTC.

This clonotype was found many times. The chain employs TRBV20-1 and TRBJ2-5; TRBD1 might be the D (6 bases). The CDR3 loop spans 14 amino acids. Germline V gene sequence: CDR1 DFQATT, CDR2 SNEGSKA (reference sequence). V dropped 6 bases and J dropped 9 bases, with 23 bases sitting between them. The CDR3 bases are TGCAGTGCCCAGCTAGGCAGGGGTGCGAGGGCCCAGTACTTC. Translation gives CSAQLGRGARAQYF.

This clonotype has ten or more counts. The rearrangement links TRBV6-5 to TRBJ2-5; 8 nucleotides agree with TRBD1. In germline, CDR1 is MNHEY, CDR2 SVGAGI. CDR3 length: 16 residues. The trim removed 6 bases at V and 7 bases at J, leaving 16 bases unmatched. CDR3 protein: CASSYIGQGASATQYF. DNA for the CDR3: TGTGCCAGCAGCTACATCGGGCAGGGGGCTTCAGCGACCCAGTACTTC.

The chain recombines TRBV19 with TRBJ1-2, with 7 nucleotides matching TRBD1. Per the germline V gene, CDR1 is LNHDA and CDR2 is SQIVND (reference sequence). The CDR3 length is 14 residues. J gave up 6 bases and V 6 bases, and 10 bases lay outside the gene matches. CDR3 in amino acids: CASRNPAGGHGYTF. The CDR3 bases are TGTGCCAGTAGGAATCCAGCAGGGGGGCATGGCTACACCTTC.

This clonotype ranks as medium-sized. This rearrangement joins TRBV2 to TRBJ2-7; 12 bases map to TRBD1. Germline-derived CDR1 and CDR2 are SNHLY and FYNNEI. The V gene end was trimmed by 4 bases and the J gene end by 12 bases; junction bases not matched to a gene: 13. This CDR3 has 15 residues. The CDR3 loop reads CASSVSRDRGPPMYF. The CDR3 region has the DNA TGTGCCAGCAGTGTTTCGAGGGACAGGGGGCCCCCCATGTACTTC.

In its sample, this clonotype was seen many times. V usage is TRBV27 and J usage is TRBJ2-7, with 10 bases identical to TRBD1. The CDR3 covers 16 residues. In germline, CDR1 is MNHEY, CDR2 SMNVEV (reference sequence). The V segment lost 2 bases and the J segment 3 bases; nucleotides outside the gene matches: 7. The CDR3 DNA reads TGTGCCAGCAGTTTAAAGGGGACAGGGGTTTACTACGAGCAGTACTTC. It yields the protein CASSLKGTGVYYEQYF.

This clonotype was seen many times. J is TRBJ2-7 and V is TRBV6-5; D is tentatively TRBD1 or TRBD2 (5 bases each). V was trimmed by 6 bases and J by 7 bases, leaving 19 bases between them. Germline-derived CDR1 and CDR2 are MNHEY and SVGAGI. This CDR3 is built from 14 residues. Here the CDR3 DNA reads TGTGCCAGCAGGCCTAGGGACCCAAGTGGGGAGCAGTACTTC. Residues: CASRPRDPSGEQYF.

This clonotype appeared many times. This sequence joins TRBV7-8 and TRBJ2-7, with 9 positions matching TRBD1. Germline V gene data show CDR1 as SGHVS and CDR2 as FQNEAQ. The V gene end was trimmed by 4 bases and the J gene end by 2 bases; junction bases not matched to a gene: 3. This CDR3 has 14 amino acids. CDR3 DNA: TGTGCCAGCAGCTCAAGACAGGGGGCCTACGAGCAGTACTTC. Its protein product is CASSSRQGAYEQYF.

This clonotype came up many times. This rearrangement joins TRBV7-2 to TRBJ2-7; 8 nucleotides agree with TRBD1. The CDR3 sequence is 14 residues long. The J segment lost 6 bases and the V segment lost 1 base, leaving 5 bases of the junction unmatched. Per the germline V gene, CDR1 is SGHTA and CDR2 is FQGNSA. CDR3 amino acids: CASSLGTGLSEQYF. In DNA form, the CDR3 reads TGTGCCAGCAGCTTAGGGACAGGGTTGAGCGAGCAGTACTTC. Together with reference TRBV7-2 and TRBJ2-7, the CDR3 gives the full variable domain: GAGVSQSPSNKVTEKGKDVELRCDPISGHTALYWYRQSLGQGLEFLIYFQGNSAPDKSGLPSDRFSAERTGGSVSTLTIQRTQQEDSAVYLCASSLGTGLSEQYFGPGTRLTVT.

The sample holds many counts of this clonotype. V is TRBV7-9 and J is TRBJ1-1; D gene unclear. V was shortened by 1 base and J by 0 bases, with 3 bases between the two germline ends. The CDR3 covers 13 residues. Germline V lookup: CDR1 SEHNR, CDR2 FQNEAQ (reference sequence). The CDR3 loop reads CASSLDMNTEAFF. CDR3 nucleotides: TGTGCCAGCAGCTTAGATATGAACACTGAAGCTTTCTTT.

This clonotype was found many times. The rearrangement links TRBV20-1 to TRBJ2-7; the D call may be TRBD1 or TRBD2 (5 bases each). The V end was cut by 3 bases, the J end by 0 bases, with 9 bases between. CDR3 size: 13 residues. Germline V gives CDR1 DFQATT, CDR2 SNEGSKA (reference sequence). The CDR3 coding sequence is TGCAGTGCTAGGGGACGGAGCTCCTACGAGCAGTACTTC. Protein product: CSARGRSSYEQYF.

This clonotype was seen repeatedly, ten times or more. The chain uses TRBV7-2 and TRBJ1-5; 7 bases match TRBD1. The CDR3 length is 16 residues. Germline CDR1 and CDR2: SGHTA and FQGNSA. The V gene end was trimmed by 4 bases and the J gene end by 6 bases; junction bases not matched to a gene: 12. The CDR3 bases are TGTGCCAGCAGCTCCCAGGGGGGGGGTTCAGGTCAGCCCCAGCATTTT. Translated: CASSSQGGGSGQPQHF.

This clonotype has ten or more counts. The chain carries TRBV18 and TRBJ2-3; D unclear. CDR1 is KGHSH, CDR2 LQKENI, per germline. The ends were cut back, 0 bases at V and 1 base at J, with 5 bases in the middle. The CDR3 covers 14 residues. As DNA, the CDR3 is TGTGCCAGCTCACCACCGGCAGGCACAGATACGCAGTATTTT. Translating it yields CASSPPAGTDTQYF.

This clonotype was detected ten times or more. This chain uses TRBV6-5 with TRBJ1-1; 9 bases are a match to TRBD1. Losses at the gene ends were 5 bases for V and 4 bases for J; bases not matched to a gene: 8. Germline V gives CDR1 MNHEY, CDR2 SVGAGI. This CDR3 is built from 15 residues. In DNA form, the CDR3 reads TGTGCCAGCAGTCGACAGGGGGGGTTAGCCACTGAAGCTTTCTTT. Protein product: CASSRQGGLATEAFF.

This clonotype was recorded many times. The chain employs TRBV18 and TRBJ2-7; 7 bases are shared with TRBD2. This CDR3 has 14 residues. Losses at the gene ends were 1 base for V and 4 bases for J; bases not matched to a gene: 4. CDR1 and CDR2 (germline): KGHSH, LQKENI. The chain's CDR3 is CASSPQLARYEQYF. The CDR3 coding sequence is TGTGCCAGCTCACCACAACTAGCGCGGTACGAGCAGTACTTC.

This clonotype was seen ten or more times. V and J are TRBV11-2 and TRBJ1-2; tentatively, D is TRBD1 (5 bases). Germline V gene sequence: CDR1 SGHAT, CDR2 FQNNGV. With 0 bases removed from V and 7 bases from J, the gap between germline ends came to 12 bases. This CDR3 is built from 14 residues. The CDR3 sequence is CASSLDVRGRGYTF. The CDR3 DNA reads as TGTGCCAGCAGCTTAGATGTCCGGGGCCGTGGCTACACCTTC. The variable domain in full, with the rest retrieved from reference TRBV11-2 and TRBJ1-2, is EAGVAQSPRYKIIEKRQSVAFWCNPISGHATLYWYQQILGQGPKLLIQFQNNGVVDDSQLPKDRFSAERLKGVDSTLKIQPAKLEDSAVYLCASSLDVRGRGYTFGSGTRLTVV.

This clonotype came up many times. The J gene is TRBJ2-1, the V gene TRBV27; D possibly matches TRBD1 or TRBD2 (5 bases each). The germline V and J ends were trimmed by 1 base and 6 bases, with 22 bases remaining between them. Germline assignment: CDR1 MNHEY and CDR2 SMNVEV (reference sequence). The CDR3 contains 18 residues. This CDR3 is CASSLFPQGRARANEQFF. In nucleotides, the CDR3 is TGTGCCAGCAGTTTATTTCCCCAGGGACGGGCTAGGGCCAATGAGCAGTTCTTC.

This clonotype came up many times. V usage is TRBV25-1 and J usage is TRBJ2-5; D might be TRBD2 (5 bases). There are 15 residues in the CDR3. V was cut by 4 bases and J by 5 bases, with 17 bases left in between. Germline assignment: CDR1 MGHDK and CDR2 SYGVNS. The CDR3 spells CASSVGSGPSETQYF. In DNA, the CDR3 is TGTGCCAGCAGTGTGGGGAGCGGCCCAAGTGAGACCCAGTACTTC. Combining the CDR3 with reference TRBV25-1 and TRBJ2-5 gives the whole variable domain EADIYQTPRYLVIGTGKKITLECSQTMGHDKMYWYQQDPGMELHLIHYSYGVNSTEKGDLSSESTVSRIRTEHFPLTLESARPSHTSQYLCASSVGSGPSETQYFGPGTRLLVL.

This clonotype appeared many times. CDR3 in DNA: TGTGCCAGCAGCTTAAAGAACTATGGCTACACCTTC. Its protein product is CASSLKNYGYTF. The genes are TRBV7-9 and TRBJ1-2; D is unclear. Germline V lookup: CDR1 SEHNR, CDR2 FQNEAQ (reference sequence). CDR3 size: 12 residues. The germline V and J ends were trimmed by 2 bases and 2 bases, with 3 bases remaining between them.

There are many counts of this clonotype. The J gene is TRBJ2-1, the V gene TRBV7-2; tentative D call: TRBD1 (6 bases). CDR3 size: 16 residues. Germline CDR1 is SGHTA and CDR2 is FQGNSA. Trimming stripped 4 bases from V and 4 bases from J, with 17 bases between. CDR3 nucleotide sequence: TGTGCCAGCAGCTCTGGACGGGGTACAGGGTACAATGAGCAGTTCTTC. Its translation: CASSSGRGTGYNEQFF.

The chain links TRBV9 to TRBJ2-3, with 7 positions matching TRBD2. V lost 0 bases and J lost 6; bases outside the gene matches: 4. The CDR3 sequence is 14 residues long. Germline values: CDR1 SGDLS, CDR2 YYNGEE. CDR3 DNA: TGTGCCAGCAGCGTAGGACTAGCAGCGGATACGCAGTATTTT. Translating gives CASSVGLAADTQYF.

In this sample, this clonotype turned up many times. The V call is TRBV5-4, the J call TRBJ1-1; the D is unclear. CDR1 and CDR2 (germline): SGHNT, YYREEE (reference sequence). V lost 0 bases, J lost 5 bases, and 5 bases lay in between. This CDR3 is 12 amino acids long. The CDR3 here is CASSLERTEAFF. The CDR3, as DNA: TGTGCCAGCAGCTTGGAGAGGACTGAAGCTTTCTTT.

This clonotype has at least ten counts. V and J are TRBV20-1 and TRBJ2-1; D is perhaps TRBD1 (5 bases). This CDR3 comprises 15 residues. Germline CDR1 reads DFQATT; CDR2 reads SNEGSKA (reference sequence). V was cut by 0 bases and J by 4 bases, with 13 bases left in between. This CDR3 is CSAREWGAAYNEQFF. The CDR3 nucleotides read TGCAGTGCTAGAGAGTGGGGCGCCGCATACAATGAGCAGTTCTTC.

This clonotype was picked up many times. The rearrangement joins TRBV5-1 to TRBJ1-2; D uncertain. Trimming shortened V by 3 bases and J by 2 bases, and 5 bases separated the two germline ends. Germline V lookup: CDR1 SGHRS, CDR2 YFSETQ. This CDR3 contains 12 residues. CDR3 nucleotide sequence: TGCGCCAGCAGCTATGACAACTATGGCTACACCTTC. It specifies CASSYDNYGYTF.

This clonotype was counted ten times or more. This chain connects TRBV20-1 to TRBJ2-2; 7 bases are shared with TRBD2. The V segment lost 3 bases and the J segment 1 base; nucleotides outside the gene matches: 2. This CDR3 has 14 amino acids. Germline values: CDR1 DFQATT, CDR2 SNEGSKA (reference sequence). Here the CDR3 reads CSASREGNTGELFF. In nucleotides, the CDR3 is TGCAGTGCTAGCAGGGAGGGGAACACCGGGGAGCTGTTTTTT.

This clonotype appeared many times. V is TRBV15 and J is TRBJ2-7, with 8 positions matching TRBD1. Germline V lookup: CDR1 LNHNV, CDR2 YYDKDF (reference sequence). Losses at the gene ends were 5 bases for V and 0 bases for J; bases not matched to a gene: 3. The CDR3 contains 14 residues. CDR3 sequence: CATSRTGSSYEQYF. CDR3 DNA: TGTGCCACCAGCCGGACAGGGAGCTCCTACGAGCAGTACTTC.

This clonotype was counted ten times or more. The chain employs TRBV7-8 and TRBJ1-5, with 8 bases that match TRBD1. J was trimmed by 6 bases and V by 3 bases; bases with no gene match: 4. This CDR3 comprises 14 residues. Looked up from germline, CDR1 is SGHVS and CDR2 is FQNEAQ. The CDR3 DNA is TGTGCCAGCAGCTTGGACAGGGCGGCTCAGCCCCAGCATTTT. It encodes CASSLDRAAQPQHF.

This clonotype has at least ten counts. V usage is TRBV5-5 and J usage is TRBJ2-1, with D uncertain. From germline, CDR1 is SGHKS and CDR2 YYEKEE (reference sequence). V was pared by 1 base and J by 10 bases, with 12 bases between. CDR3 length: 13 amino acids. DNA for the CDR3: TGTGCCAGCAGCTTGATATCGACCACAGAGCAGTTCTTC. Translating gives CASSLISTTEQFF.

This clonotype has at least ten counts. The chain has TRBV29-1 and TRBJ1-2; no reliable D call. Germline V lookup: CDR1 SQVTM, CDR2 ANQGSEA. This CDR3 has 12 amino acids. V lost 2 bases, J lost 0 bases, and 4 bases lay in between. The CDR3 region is CSVETTNYGYTF. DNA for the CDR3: TGCAGCGTTGAAACAACTAACTATGGCTACACCTTC.